What follows are 27 T cell receptor beta chains derived from one specimen sequenced in a study of cytomegalovirus exposure and HLA in healthy donors. Both 60 Vbeta primers and 13 Jbeta primers went into the PCR. TCRdb's table, derived via immunoSEQ multiplex PCR, lists solely in-frame clones and lacks some. The sample shows under 150,000 clones, 75% to 80% of them seen only once. The specimen sequenced was PBMCs. Source of these receptors: a woman between 40 and 50 years old in good health and CMV-seropositive.

The gene calls are TRBV6-1 and TRBJ2-5; D is possibly TRBD2 (5 bases). V was shortened by 7 bases and J by 1 base, with 10 bases between the two germline ends. The CDR3 covers 13 residues. Germline CDR1 is MNHNS and CDR2 is SASEGT. CDR3 nucleotide sequence: TGTGCCAGCACCAGAGCGGCCCAAGAGACCCAGTACTTC. Residues: CASTRAAQETQYF.

The V gene is TRBV19, the J gene TRBJ1-3; TRBD1 agrees at 11 bases. J lost 8 bases, V lost 5 bases, and 2 bases had no gene match. The CDR3 totals 13 residues. CDR1 is LNHDA, CDR2 SQIVND, per germline (reference sequence). In nucleotides, the CDR3 is TGTGCCAGTAGTGGACAGGGGGCCGACACCATATATTTT. Translation gives CASSGQGADTIYF.

The chain links TRBV7-2 to TRBJ2-6; no clear D. The germline V gene encodes CDR1 SGHTA and CDR2 FQGNSA. This CDR3 region has 15 residues. Trimming pared 2 bases from V and 0 bases from J, leaving 5 bases between. DNA for the CDR3: TGTGCCAGCAGCTTATATTTCTCTGGGGCCAACGTCCTGACTTTC. Translated: CASSLYFSGANVLTF.

This rearrangement joins TRBV19 to TRBJ2-2; 7 positions agree with TRBD2. CDR1 and CDR2 (germline): LNHDA, SQIVND (reference sequence). This CDR3 has 16 amino acids. V trimming: 2 bases; J trimming: 4 bases; junction bases outside the gene matches: 7. CDR3 in amino acids: CASSISAGVFTGELFF. In nucleotides, the CDR3 is TGTGCCAGTAGTATAAGTGCGGGAGTCTTCACCGGGGAGCTGTTTTTT.

This clone was counted a few times. V is TRBV18 and J is TRBJ1-2; TRBD1 is a possible D gene (5 bases). Germline V gives CDR1 KGHSH, CDR2 LQKENI. Between the trimmed V and J ends, which lost 3 bases and 4 bases, there was a span of 12 bases. The CDR3 loop spans 14 amino acids. The CDR3 here is CASSPAGDGYGYTF. The CDR3 DNA is TGTGCCAGCTCACCGGCGGGGGATGGCTATGGCTACACCTTC.

V gene TRBV9 combines with J gene TRBJ2-2; the D gene is possibly TRBD1 (7 bases). The CDR3 consists of 17 residues. Germline lookup yields CDR1 SGDLS and CDR2 YYNGEE. V dropped 4 bases and J dropped 4 bases, with 20 bases sitting between them. Here the CDR3 DNA reads TGTGCCAGCAGCACCTCTGGAGGGACAGTTTTCACCGGGGAGCTGTTTTTT. Its translation: CASSTSGGTVFTGELFF.

The J gene is TRBJ2-5, the V gene TRBV27, with no clear D. Deletions cut 2 bases from V and 11 bases from J, with 18 bases between. Germline V gives CDR1 MNHEY, CDR2 SMNVEV (reference sequence). CDR3 length equals 14 residues. The CDR3 DNA reads as TGTGCCAGCAGTTTAATGGCCACCCTGGGCAAGCAGTACTTC. Residues: CASSLMATLGKQYF.

J is TRBJ2-5 and V is TRBV15; 7 bases align to TRBD2. From germline, CDR1 is LNHNV and CDR2 YYDKDF (reference sequence). This CDR3 has 14 amino acids. The V and J ends lost 8 bases and 4 bases, in that order; junction bases with no gene match: 10. This chain's CDR3 is CATRRSSGAETQYF. The CDR3, as DNA: TGTGCCACCCGTCGATCTAGCGGTGCAGAGACCCAGTACTTC.

V gene TRBV19 combines with J gene TRBJ1-5, with 7 bases identical to TRBD1. Germline lookup yields CDR1 LNHDA and CDR2 SQIVND (reference sequence). The CDR3 extends over 15 amino acids. Unmatched junction bases numbered 7, after V lost 6 bases and J lost 2 bases. The CDR3 DNA follows: TGTGCCAGTAGACTTTACCAGGGGGGCAATCAGCCCCAGCATTTT. Amino acid sequence: CASRLYQGGNQPQHF.

The chain has TRBV5-5 and TRBJ2-7, with TRBD2 matching over 7 bases. Trimming cost V 3 bases and J 6 bases; bases outside gene matches: 6. This CDR3 is built from 13 residues. Germline V gene sequence: CDR1 SGHKS, CDR2 YYEKEE (reference sequence). CDR3 in amino acids: CASSSLWGGEQYF. The CDR3 DNA is TGTGCCAGCAGCTCCCTCTGGGGGGGCGAGCAGTACTTC.

There are a few counts of this clone. The chain couples TRBV6-5 to TRBJ1-1, with D maybe TRBD1 (6 bases). There are 14 residues in the CDR3. Trimming shortened V by 4 bases and J by 1 base, and 10 bases separated the two germline ends. Germline V CDR1 and CDR2: MNHEY, SVGAGI. The CDR3 loop reads CASSSIRGNTEAFF. CDR3 coding DNA: TGTGCCAGCAGTTCGATCAGGGGGAACACTGAAGCTTTCTTT.

The rearrangement links TRBV5-7 to TRBJ2-5, with TRBD2 matching 9 bases. TRBV5-7 is given ORF status, its function remaining uncertain. CDR3 size: 17 residues. The junction had 10 bases not matched to a gene; V was cut back by 0 bases and J by 4 bases. The CDR3 loop reads CASSLDLAGQVRETQYF. As DNA, the CDR3 is TGTGCCAGCAGCTTGGATCTAGCGGGACAAGTAAGAGAGACCCAGTACTTC.

This clone was detected only once. The chain joins TRBV7-2 to TRBJ2-3, with 12 bases aligning to TRBD2. CDR1 and CDR2 from the germline V gene are SGHTA and FQGNSA. The length of the CDR3 is 15 residues. V was clipped by 4 bases and J by 9 bases; unmatched bases: 8. The CDR3 DNA follows: TGTGCCAGCAGCTCGGGACTAGCGGGTGGGGGAACGCAGTATTTT. It yields the protein CASSSGLAGGGTQYF.

The chain joins TRBV5-1 to TRBJ1-2; D perhaps matches TRBD1 (5 bases). The CDR3 consists of 15 residues. Germline V gives CDR1 SGHRS, CDR2 YFSETQ. V was trimmed by 0 bases and J by 3 bases, leaving 12 bases between them. The CDR3 sequence is CASSLGGGLDYGYTF. The CDR3 DNA follows: TGCGCCAGCAGCTTGGGGGGGGGATTGGACTATGGCTACACCTTC.

J is TRBJ1-2 and V is TRBV6-5; possible D gene TRBD1, 5 bases. The germline V gene has CDR1 MNHEY and CDR2 SVGAGI. This CDR3 has 14 amino acids. V shed 7 bases and J shed 1 base, with 13 bases lying between them. CDR3 in DNA: TGTGCCAGCACGCGATCGACAGTTAACTATGGCTACACCTTC. Translated, it gives CASTRSTVNYGYTF.

The chain couples TRBV5-1 to TRBJ2-2, with TRBD1 as a possible D gene (6 bases). The CDR3 covers 14 residues. Germline CDR1 and CDR2: SGHRS and YFSETQ. Trimming removed 4 bases at V and 7 bases at J, with 14 bases between. CDR3 nucleotides: TGCGCCAGCAGCCCAGGGGTTCTTCTCGGGGAGCTGTTTTTT. Translating gives CASSPGVLLGELFF.

The V and J genes are TRBV5-4 and TRBJ2-3; possibly TRBD2 for D (7 bases). Germline-derived CDR1 and CDR2 are SGHNT and YYREEE (reference sequence). The CDR3 covers 16 residues. Trimming removed 1 base from V and 6 bases from J, with 18 bases in between. The DNA of the CDR3 is TGTGCCAGCAGCTTGAAGCGCGGGAGAACAGGGGATACGCAGTATTTT. It yields the protein CASSLKRGRTGDTQYF.

This clone was observed a handful of times. One end of the junction does not line up with germline, which may come from a read error. The V call is TRBV7-7, the J call TRBJ2-7, with 9 nucleotides matching TRBD1. The CDR3 totals 13 residues. CDR1 and CDR2 from the germline V gene are SSHAT and FNYEAQ (reference sequence). CDR3 sequence (DNA): TGTGCTAGCAGCCCGGGACAGGGTAAAGAGCAGTACTTC. Translation: CASSPGQGKEQYF.

The rearrangement uses TRBV7-2 and TRBJ2-3; D is possibly TRBD2 (7 bases). The CDR3 runs to 15 residues. With 6 bases removed from V and 0 bases from J, the gap between germline ends came to 13 bases. Germline CDR1 and CDR2: SGHTA and FQGNSA. The CDR3 region is CASRKRGGSTDTQYF. The CDR3 DNA sequence: TGTGCCAGCAGGAAGAGGGGGGGTAGCACAGATACGCAGTATTTT.

On this clone: Within the sample, other DNA sequences also encode this same CDR3. This chain joins TRBV4-1 and TRBJ2-3; 11 bases match TRBD2. The V segment lost 3 bases and the J segment 0 bases; nucleotides outside the gene matches: 2. The CDR3 runs 16 residues. The germline V gene encodes CDR1 MGHRA and CDR2 YSYEKL. The CDR3 sequence: CASSQWTSGSTDTQYF. The DNA for the CDR3 is TGCGCCAGCAGCCAGTGGACTAGCGGGAGCACAGATACGCAGTATTTT.

The V gene is TRBV6-5, the J gene TRBJ2-7, with D tentatively TRBD2 (6 bases). The V end was cut by 6 bases, the J end by 2 bases, with 14 bases between. CDR3 length equals 14 residues. The germline V gene encodes CDR1 MNHEY and CDR2 SVGAGI. CDR3 protein: CASRLGGLTYEQYF. Written as DNA, the CDR3 is TGTGCCAGCAGACTTGGAGGGCTGACCTACGAGCAGTACTTC.

The rearrangement uses TRBV6-5 and TRBJ1-2, with 7 bases lining up with TRBD1. Germline CDR1 reads MNHEY; CDR2 reads SVGAGI. Unmatched junction bases numbered 10, after V lost 4 bases and J lost 8 bases. This CDR3 is built from 14 residues. Here the CDR3 reads CASSLAFTGEGYTF. In nucleotides, the CDR3 is TGTGCCAGCAGTTTGGCCTTTACAGGGGAAGGCTACACCTTC.

The table lists this clone with a few counts. V gene TRBV5-6 combines with J gene TRBJ1-1; D possibly corresponds to TRBD1 (6 bases). The CDR3 spans 15 residues. Germline CDR1 reads SGHDT; CDR2 reads YYEEEE. V lost 2 bases and J 5 bases, leaving 16 bases between the germline ends. As DNA, the CDR3 is TGTGCCAGCAGCTTCGGCGGGGGGCGACAGACTGAAGCTTTCTTT. This encodes CASSFGGGRQTEAFF. Full variable domain (outside the CDR3, taken from reference TRBV5-6 and TRBJ1-1): DAGVTQSPTHLIKTRGQQVTLRCSPKSGHDTVSWYQQALGQGPQFIFQYYEEEERQRGNFPDRFSGHQFPNYSSELNVNALLLGDSALYLCASSFGGGRQTEAFFGQGTRLTVV.

The chain uses TRBV4-1 and TRBJ1-4; 7 bases align to TRBD1. The CDR3 loop spans 17 amino acids. V trimming: 0 bases; J trimming: 4 bases; junction bases outside the gene matches: 8. The germline V gene has CDR1 MGHRA and CDR2 YSYEKL. The CDR3 nucleotides are TGCGCCAGCAGCCAAGATATCGGGACAGCTCATAATGAAAAACTGTTTTTT. Translation: CASSQDIGTAHNEKLFF.

The J gene is TRBJ1-5, the V gene TRBV29-1; D possibly corresponds to TRBD1 (5 bases). The V and J ends lost 6 bases and 5 bases respectively, with 14 bases between them. The CDR3 is made up of 13 amino acids. CDR1 is SQVTM, CDR2 ANQGSEA, per germline. The CDR3 bases are TGCAGCGTCGGTTGGGGGGGGGATCAGCCCCAGCATTTT. It translates to CSVGWGGDQPQHF.

V usage is TRBV28 and J usage is TRBJ2-7; 9 bases are shared with TRBD1. The CDR3 has 16 residues. CDR1 MDHEN and CDR2 SYDVKM come from the germline V gene. J gave up 3 bases and V 1 base, and 7 bases lay outside the gene matches. CDR3 coding DNA: TGTGCCAGCAGTTTATCGCAGCGGACAGGGGTCTACGAGCAGTACTTC. Its translation is CASSLSQRTGVYEQYF.

The chain combines TRBV10-3 with TRBJ2-5; TRBD2 matches at 13 bases. Gene TRBJ2-7 matches the end of the DNA better, so the J call may be wrong. The length of the CDR3 is 15 residues. Germline V gene lookup returns CDR1 ENHRY and CDR2 SYGVKD. The CDR3 DNA reads TGTGCCATCAGGGGACTAGCGGGAAATGACTACGAGCAGTACTTC. This translates into CAIRGLAGNDYEQYF.